A single sample is the source of the 2 T cell receptor beta chains below, sequenced in a study of response to subunit inactivated influenza vaccine. One entry per CDR3 protein results from TCRdb running MiXCR on the RT-PCR reads. This table holds 750,000 to 850,000 distinct CDR3 sequences, 18% found once. The sample in question was PBMCs from blood, obtained 5 days after vaccination. The source is a man over 45 who received an inactivated influenza vaccine.

This clonotype appeared a few times. The genes are TRBV6-2 or TRBV6-3 and TRBJ1-5; D unresolved. The CDR3 is 16 residues long. The germline V gene encodes CDR1 MNHEY and CDR2 SVGEGT. Trimming shortened V by 5 bases and J by 0 bases, and 14 bases separated the two germline ends. CDR3 in DNA: TGTGCCAGCAGTGGGGTAGGGTTTAATAGCAATCAGCCCCAGCATTTT. This translates into CASSGVGFNSNQPQHF.

This clonotype showed up many times. CDR3 protein: CASSSLAGEAYEQYF. CDR3 nucleotides: TGTGCCAGCAGTTCCCTCGCGGGGGAGGCCTACGAGCAGTACTTC. This sequence joins TRBV12-3 or TRBV12-4 and TRBJ2-7, with 7 nucleotides matching TRBD2. The CDR3 has 15 residues. J was trimmed by 2 bases and V by 4 bases; bases with no gene match: 8.